The 6 T cell receptor beta chains reported below all come from one sample, sequenced in a study of OX40 agonist ivuxolimab in advanced cancers. Here immunoSEQ multiplex PCR was the method, and the copy in TCRdb shows in-frame clones only, minus some. The table includes some 50,000 clones, 75% to 80% detected once. Source: CD4+ or CD8+ T cells sorted from blood, taken in a trial of the OX40 agonist ivuxolimab. The receptor set was obtained from an adult with an advanced solid tumor such as melanoma, head and neck, liver or kidney cancer.

As for this clone: One base away lies a much larger clone, so this may be a sequencing read error. This chain links TRBV27 with TRBJ2-5; D unclear. The CDR3 contains 13 residues. Per germline, CDR1 MNHEY and CDR2 SMNVEV (reference sequence). CDR3 coding DNA: TGTACCAGCAGTTTACGTAGGACGGAGACCCAGTACTTC. It specifies CTSSLRRTETQYF.

The chain links TRBV5-1 to TRBJ1-2; D is uncertain. CDR3 length: 15 residues. Per the germline V gene, CDR1 is SGHRS and CDR2 is YFSETQ. The V and J ends lost 5 bases and 4 bases respectively, with 18 bases between them. This chain's CDR3 is CASSPGGRLFYGYTF. DNA for the CDR3: TGCGCCAGCAGTCCCGGAGGCAGGCTATTCTATGGCTACACCTTC.

V and J are TRBV7-8 and TRBJ1-2; D not certain. The V end lost 1 base, the J end lost 2 bases, and 8 bases lay between the germline ends. This CDR3 contains 14 residues. Per the germline V gene, CDR1 is SGHVS and CDR2 is FQNEAQ. In nucleotides, the CDR3 is TGTGCCAGCAGCTTAGGGTGGAGAAACTATGGCTACACCTTC. Translated, it gives CASSLGWRNYGYTF.

This rearrangement joins TRBV29-1 to TRBJ1-1, with D uncertain. V lost 6 bases and J 0 bases, leaving 11 bases between the germline ends. The CDR3 loop spans 13 amino acids. Per germline, CDR1 SQVTM and CDR2 ANQGSEA. The CDR3 region is CSVLSGVNTEAFF. For the CDR3, the DNA is TGCAGCGTACTTTCCGGAGTGAACACTGAAGCTTTCTTT.

The chain recombines TRBV7-8 with TRBJ2-3, with 10 bases matching TRBD2. V trimming: 6 bases; J trimming: 5 bases; junction bases outside the gene matches: 11. The germline CDR1 and CDR2 sequences are SGHVS and FQNEAQ. The CDR3 runs to 16 residues. CDR3 region: CASRRQPGTSEDTQYF. CDR3 nucleotides: TGTGCCAGCAGACGCCAACCCGGGACTAGCGAAGATACGCAGTATTTT.

The V and J genes are TRBV2 and TRBJ1-2; tentatively, D is TRBD1 (6 bases). V lost 6 bases and J 4 bases, leaving 12 bases between the germline ends. CDR1 is SNHLY, CDR2 FYNNEI, per germline. CDR3 length equals 13 residues. CDR3 residues: CASSSGTSYGYTF. CDR3 nucleotide sequence: TGTGCCAGCAGCTCCGGGACATCCTATGGCTACACCTTC.